Each of the 23 T cell receptor beta chains below was sequenced from the same sample in a study of T cell repertoires in cytomegalovirus infection. Their antigens remain unidentified. TCRdb independently ran MiXCR on the reads; one entry per CDR3 protein. The sample has 900,000 to 950,000 distinct CDR3 sequences, approximately 32% seen once; the top ten hold 13%. This specimen was cultured CD8+ T cells from PBMCs, taken from culture after CMV antigen stimulation. The receptors stem from a human donor in good health (CMV status not recorded). Some clones in this sample may be carry-over from other donors' samples.

The chain joins TRBV5-1 to TRBJ2-1, with D tentatively TRBD1 or TRBD2 (6 bases each). Germline V lookup: CDR1 SGHRS, CDR2 YFSETQ. Trimming took 5 bases from V and 5 from J, leaving 20 bases between them. The CDR3 runs to 16 residues. The CDR3 sequence is CASRGSGGGLNNEQFF. The CDR3 DNA reads as TGCGCCAGCAGGGGGTCAGGAGGGGGTTTAAACAATGAGCAGTTCTTC.

The rearrangement links TRBV11-2 to TRBJ1-3; D not resolved. This CDR3 has 16 amino acids. CDR1 is SGHAT and CDR2 is FQNNGV in the germline V gene. V lost 5 bases and J lost 0, with 14 bases in between. The CDR3 nucleotides are TGTGCCAGCAGCCCTATTTTCAAACTCTCTGGAAACACCATATATTTT. Protein: CASSPIFKLSGNTIYF.

Only a few counts were recorded for this clonotype. This sequence joins TRBV5-1 and TRBJ2-5; 10 nucleotides line up with TRBD2. Germline trimming cut 3 bases from V and 4 bases from J; bases unmatched to any gene: 9. The CDR3 contains 16 residues. CDR1 and CDR2 from the germline V gene are SGHRS and YFSETQ. This CDR3 is CASSSKRGGLGETQYF. DNA of the CDR3: TGCGCCAGCAGCTCGAAGCGGGGGGGTCTTGGAGAGACCCAGTACTTC.

For this clonotype: Compared with germline, one end of the junction differs, possibly owing to a read error. The rearrangement joins TRBV12-3 or TRBV12-4 to TRBJ1-1; the D is unclear. The CDR3 extends over 15 amino acids. For the CDR3, the DNA is TGTGCCAACAGTCCGCCGGGGTTCTCGACTGAAGAAGCTTTCTTT. It translates to CANSPPGFSTEEAFF.

A few counts support this clonotype. V is TRBV6-8 and J is TRBJ2-2, with unresolved D. V was clipped by 7 bases and J by 3 bases, with 12 bases between them. Germline V gives CDR1 MNHGY, CDR2 SAAAGT. This CDR3 spans 14 amino acids. The CDR3 coding sequence is TGTGCCAGCACTCTGACACGTTACACCGGGGAGCTGTTTTTT. Protein product: CASTLTRYTGELFF.

The rearrangement links TRBV20-1 to TRBJ2-7; 14 positions agree with TRBD2. J lost 0 bases, V lost 7 bases, and 5 bases had no gene match. The CDR3 totals 15 residues. Germline V gives CDR1 DFQATT, CDR2 SNEGSKA (reference sequence). CDR3 in amino acids: CSGGLAGANSYEQYV. The CDR3 DNA reads TGCAGTGGGGGACTAGCGGGGGCAAACTCCTACGAGCAGTACGTC.

The chain is built from TRBV12-3 or TRBV12-4 and TRBJ2-5; TRBD1 is a possible D gene (8 bases). Trimming took 7 bases from V and 3 from J, leaving 18 bases between them. The CDR3 is 15 residues long. CDR3 in amino acids: CASTVTGEGEETQYF. In DNA form, the CDR3 reads TGTGCCAGCACCGTGACAGGGGAGGGAGAAGAGACCCAGTACTTC.

This sequence joins TRBV6-2 or TRBV6-3 and TRBJ2-7; the D gene is possibly TRBD2 (6 bases). CDR1 and CDR2 from the germline V gene are MNHEY and SVGEGT. CDR3 length: 15 residues. V lost 6 bases and J 3 bases, leaving 18 bases between the germline ends. The CDR3 DNA is TGTGCCAGCAGCCCTTTAGCGGAGGGAGTCTACGAGCAGTACGTC. It encodes CASSPLAEGVYEQYV.

This clonotype was picked up many times. The chain carries TRBV28 and TRBJ2-3, with a weak D call TRBD1 (6 bases). V was shortened by 3 bases and J by 6 bases, with 25 bases between the two germline ends. The germline V gene encodes CDR1 MDHEN and CDR2 SYDVKM. CDR3 length: 18 amino acids. The CDR3 protein is CASSFSLDSPPATDTQYF. The CDR3 DNA reads as TGTGCCAGCAGTTTCTCTCTGGACAGTCCCCCCGCAACGGATACGCAGTATTTT.

The CDR3 spells CASSSMRTGGLTGELFF. CDR3 in DNA: TGTGCCAGCAGTTCGATGAGGACAGGGGGCTTGACCGGGGAGCTGTTTTTT. This sequence joins TRBV27 and TRBJ2-2, with 11 bases lining up with TRBD1. CDR1 is MNHEY, CDR2 SMNVEV, per germline (reference sequence). The J segment lost 5 bases and the V segment lost 4 bases, leaving 9 bases of the junction unmatched. This CDR3 is built from 17 residues.

This clonotype was detected only a few times. The V call is TRBV6-1, the J call TRBJ2-1; D is undetermined. Germline CDR1 MNHNS, CDR2 SASEGT. The CDR3 is made up of 15 amino acids. Trimming pared 4 bases from V and 7 bases from J, leaving 17 bases between. CDR3 protein: CASSAGSSAGNEQFF. The CDR3 DNA reads as TGTGCCAGCAGTGCAGGTAGTTCAGCCGGGAATGAGCAGTTCTTC.

This clonotype was observed a handful of times. This chain connects TRBV11-2 to TRBJ2-2; maybe TRBD1 (6 bases). The CDR3 consists of 18 residues. Germline values: CDR1 SGHAT, CDR2 FQNNGV. With 5 bases removed from V and 5 bases from J, the gap between germline ends came to 24 bases. CDR3 coding DNA: TGTGCCAGCAGCAAAATTTCGGGCGTTGGGGGCGGAACCGGGGAGCTGTTTTTT. Its translation is CASSKISGVGGGTGELFF.

This clonotype showed up many times. J is TRBJ2-5 and V is TRBV7-2; 8 bases fit TRBD1. V lost 4 bases to trimming and J lost 1 base; unmatched junction nucleotides: 8. Germline CDR1 reads SGHTA; CDR2 reads FQGNSA. The CDR3 spans 16 residues. CDR3 sequence reads: CASSWDDRGFQETQYF. The CDR3 coding sequence is TGTGCCAGCAGCTGGGATGACAGGGGATTCCAAGAGACCCAGTACTTC.

This clonotype was seen more than once but under ten times. The J gene is TRBJ1-1, the V gene TRBV6-1; no definite D call. Trimming pared 5 bases from V and 5 bases from J, leaving 12 bases between. The CDR3 runs 13 residues. From germline, CDR1 is MNHNS and CDR2 SASEGT. The CDR3 spells CASSYQRRTEAFF. The DNA of the CDR3 is TGTGCCAGCAGTTATCAGAGAAGAACTGAAGCTTTCTTT.

In regard to this clonotype: One junction end disagrees with the germline gene, perhaps due to a read error. The chain couples TRBV5-3 to TRBJ1-5; the D gene is possibly TRBD1 (6 bases). TRBV5-3 falls under the ORF class, with uncertain function. This CDR3 spans 18 amino acids. The CDR3 loop is CASSLFIGGGGSNQPQHF. Here the CDR3 DNA reads TGTGCCAGCAGCTTGTTCATCGGAGGAGGGGGAAGCAATCAGCCCCAGCATTTT.

The gene calls are TRBV15 and TRBJ2-2, with D possibly TRBD2 on 5 matching bases. The CDR3 has 15 residues. Germline assignment: CDR1 LNHNV and CDR2 YYDKDF (reference sequence). Trimming took 0 bases from V and 5 from J, leaving 10 bases between them. As DNA, the CDR3 is TGTGCCACCAGCAGAGATCCAGGAGGAACCGGGGAGCTGTTTTTT. Protein: CATSRDPGGTGELFF.

This clonotype was detected only a few times. This chain uses TRBV10-3 with TRBJ2-1; D uncertain. The CDR3 consists of 13 residues. The V gene lost 6 bases and the J gene lost 8 bases, with 14 bases spanning the gap. CDR1 ENHRY and CDR2 SYGVKD come from the germline V gene. The CDR3 DNA is TGTGCCATCAGAATAGGGCGCAACGATGAGCAGTTCTTC. Translated: CAIRIGRNDEQFF.

This sequence joins TRBV27 and TRBJ1-2; 7 bases are a match to TRBD1. From germline, CDR1 is MNHEY and CDR2 SMNVEV (reference sequence). Trimming took 6 bases from V and 4 from J; bases not matched to a gene: 5. CDR3 length equals 13 residues. The CDR3 region is CASRQGQSYGYTF. The CDR3 DNA follows: TGTGCCAGCAGACAGGGACAGTCCTATGGCTACACCTTC.

The chain uses TRBV7-9 and TRBJ2-3; TRBD1 aligns across 8 bases. There are 15 residues in the CDR3. Germline V CDR1 and CDR2: SEHNR, FQNEAQ (reference sequence). Trimming removed 5 bases from V and 2 bases from J; junction bases left unmatched: 6. DNA for the CDR3: TGTGCCAGCAGCGATGACAGGGGTTACACAGATACGCAGTATTTT. It codes for CASSDDRGYTDTQYF.

At least ten counts were recorded for this clonotype. V and J are TRBV11-1 and TRBJ2-2; no clear D. This CDR3 is 15 amino acids long. Germline assignment: CDR1 SGHAT and CDR2 FQDESV (reference sequence). The V end lost 2 bases, the J end lost 1 base, and 8 bases lay between the germline ends. The CDR3 DNA is TGTGCCAGCAGCTTAAGGCGCGAGAACACCGGGGAGCTGTTTTTT. It encodes CASSLRRENTGELFF.

The genes are TRBV7-6 and TRBJ2-7; D not certain. Trimming cost V 5 bases and J 4 bases, with 15 bases left between them. The CDR3 is 14 amino acids. Germline loops: CDR1 SGHVS, CDR2 FNYEAQ. The CDR3 sequence is CASSPGEGWYEQYF. The CDR3 DNA follows: TGTGCCAGCAGCCCCGGCGAAGGGTGGTACGAGCAGTACTTC.

This clonotype was recorded at least ten times. J is TRBJ1-5 and V is TRBV6-5; D possibly corresponds to TRBD1 (5 bases). The CDR3 consists of 14 residues. Germline V lookup: CDR1 MNHEY, CDR2 SVGAGI. The CDR3 loop is CASKGPYSNQPQHF. The DNA for the CDR3 is TGTGCGTCCAAGGGACCCTATAGCAATCAGCCCCAGCATTTT.

This clonotype came up a few times. This chain uses TRBV7-3 with TRBJ2-1, with 11 bases aligning to TRBD2. The CDR3 is 15 amino acids. Germline trimming cut 5 bases from V and 8 bases from J; bases unmatched to any gene: 8. Germline V gene sequence: CDR1 SGHTA, CDR2 FQGTGA. Written as DNA, the CDR3 is TGTGCCAGCAGCAATAGCGGGGGGGCCGGGGATGAGCAGTTCTTC. Protein product: CASSNSGGAGDEQFF.